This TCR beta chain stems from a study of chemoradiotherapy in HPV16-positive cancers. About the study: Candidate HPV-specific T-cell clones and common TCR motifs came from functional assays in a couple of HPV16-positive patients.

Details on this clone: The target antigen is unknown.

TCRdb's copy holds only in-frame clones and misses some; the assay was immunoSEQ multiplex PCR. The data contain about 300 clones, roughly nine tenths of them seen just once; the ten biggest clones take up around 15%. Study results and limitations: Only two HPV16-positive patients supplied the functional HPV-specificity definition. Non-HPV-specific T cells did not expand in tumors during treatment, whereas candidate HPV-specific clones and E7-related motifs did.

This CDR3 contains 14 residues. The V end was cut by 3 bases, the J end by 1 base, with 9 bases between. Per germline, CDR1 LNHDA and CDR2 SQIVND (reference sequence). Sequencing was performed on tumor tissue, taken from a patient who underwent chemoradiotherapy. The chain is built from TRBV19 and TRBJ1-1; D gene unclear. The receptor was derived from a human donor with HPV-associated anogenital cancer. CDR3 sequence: CASSMATRNTEAFF. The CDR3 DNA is TGTGCCAGTAGTATGGCGACGAGGAACACTGAAGCTTTCTTT. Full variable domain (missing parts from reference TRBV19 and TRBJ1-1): DGGITQSPKYLFRKEGQNVTLSCEQNLNHDAMYWYRQDPGQGLRLIYYSQIVNDFQKGDIAEGYSVSREKKESFPLTVTSAQKNPTAFYLCASSMATRNTEAFFGQGTRLTVV.